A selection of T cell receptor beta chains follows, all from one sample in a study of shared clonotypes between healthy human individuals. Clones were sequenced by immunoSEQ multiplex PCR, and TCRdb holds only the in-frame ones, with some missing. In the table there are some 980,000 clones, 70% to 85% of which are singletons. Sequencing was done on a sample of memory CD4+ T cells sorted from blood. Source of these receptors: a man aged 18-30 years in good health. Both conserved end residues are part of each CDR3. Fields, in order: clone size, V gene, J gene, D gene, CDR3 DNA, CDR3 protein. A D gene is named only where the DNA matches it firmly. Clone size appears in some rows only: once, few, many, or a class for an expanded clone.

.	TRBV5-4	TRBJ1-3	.	TGTGCCAGCAGCTTGGAAACCTCTGGAAACACCATATATTTT	CASSLETSGNTIYF
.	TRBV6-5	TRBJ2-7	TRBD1	TGTGCCAGCAGTGGGACAGGGGAGCAGTACTTC	CASSGTGEQYF
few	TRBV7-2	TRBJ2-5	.	TGTGCCAGCAGCTTCCAAGAGACCCAGTACTTC	CASSFQETQYF
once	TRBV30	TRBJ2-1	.	TGTGCCTGGAGCTGGGAGTACGCTGAGCAGTTCTTC	CAWSWEYAEQFF
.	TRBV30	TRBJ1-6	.	TGTGCCGGGGGACGGGATAATTCACCCCTCCACTTT	CAGGRDNSPLHF
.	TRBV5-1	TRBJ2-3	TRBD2	TGCGCCAGCAGCTTTCAGGCTAGCGGGAGTACGAATACGCAGTATTTT	CASSFQASGSTNTQYF
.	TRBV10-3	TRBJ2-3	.	TGTGCCATCAGTGGGGGACCAGCTAGCACAGATACGCAGTATTTT	CAISGGPASTDTQYF
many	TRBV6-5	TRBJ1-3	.	TGTGCCAGCAGTTACTTCTCTGGAAACACCATATATTTT	CASSYFSGNTIYF
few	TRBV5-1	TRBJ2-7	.	TGCGCCAGCAGCCCCCCCCGCCCCTACGAGCAGTACTTC	CASSPPRPYEQYF
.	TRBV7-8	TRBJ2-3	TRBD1	TGTGCCAGCAGCTCGAGACAGGGACGCACAGATACGCAGTATTTT	CASSSRQGRTDTQYF
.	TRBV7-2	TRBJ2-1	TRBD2	TGTGCCAGCAGCGAGGACGTTGGGACTAGCGGGAGGGTAGACAATGAGCAGTTCTTC	CASSEDVGTSGRVDNEQFF
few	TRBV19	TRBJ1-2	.	TGTGCCAGTAGTATCGGCTATGGCTACACCTTC	CASSIGYGYTF
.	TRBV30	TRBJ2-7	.	TGTGCCTGGAGAAGGGGCTACGAGCAGTACTTC	CAWRRGYEQYF
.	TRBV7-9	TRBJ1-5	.	TGTGCCAGCAGCTCCAGGGAGCCACAATTTAGCAATCAGCCCCAGCATTTT	CASSSREPQFSNQPQHF
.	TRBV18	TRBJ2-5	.	TGTGCCAGCTCACCGAGCGGAATCCAAGAGACCCAGTACTTC	CASSPSGIQETQYF
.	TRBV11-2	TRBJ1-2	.	TGTGCCAGCAGCCCCTCAATCGGAGTTACAGCCTATGGCTACACCTTC	CASSPSIGVTAYGYTF
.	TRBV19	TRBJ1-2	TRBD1	TGTGCCAGTAGAAGACAGGGAGGGGGAGTCTATGGCTACACCTTC	CASRRQGGGVYGYTF
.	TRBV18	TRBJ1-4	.	TGTGCCAGCTCACCACCTTCTGAATCTGAAAAACTGTTTTTT	CASSPPSESEKLFF
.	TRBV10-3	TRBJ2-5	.	TGTGCCATCAGTGATTATCTGGAGACCCAGTACTTC	CAISDYLETQYF
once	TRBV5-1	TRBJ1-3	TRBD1	TGCGCCAGCAGCCCACGGACAGGGGGCTCCATCTCTGGAAACACCATATATTTT	CASSPRTGGSISGNTIYF
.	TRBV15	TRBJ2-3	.	TGTGCCACCAGCAGAGATAGATGGAAGGCGCAGGGTGGAGATACGCAGTATTTT	CATSRDRWKAQGGDTQYF
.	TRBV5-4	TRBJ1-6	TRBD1	TGTGCCAGCAGCTTGCCCGGGGGGGGACAGAAGAATTCACCCCTCCACTTT	CASSLPGGGQKNSPLHF
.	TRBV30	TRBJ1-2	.	TGTGCCTGGAGGGTCCCTGGACAGTTTCCCTATGGCTACACCTTC	CAWRVPGQFPYGYTF
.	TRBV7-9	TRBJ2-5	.	TGTGCCAGCAGCTTAGTGGGGGGCCATCAAGAGACCCAGTACTTC	CASSLVGGHQETQYF
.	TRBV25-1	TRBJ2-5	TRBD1	TGTGCCAGCAGTCAAAGAGGGACAGGCCAAGAGACCCAGTACTTC	CASSQRGTGQETQYF
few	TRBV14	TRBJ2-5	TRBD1	TGTGCCAGCAGCCCCCTGTCATATTGGACAGGGGACTTACAAGAGACCCAGTACTTC	CASSPLSYWTGDLQETQYF
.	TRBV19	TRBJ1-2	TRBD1	TGTGCCAGTAGTACCCGGGACAGGGCGTATGGCTACACCTTC	CASSTRDRAYGYTF
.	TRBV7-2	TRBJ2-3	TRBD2	TGTGCCAGCAGGTGGACTAGCGGGGGGGCAACAGATACGCAGTATTTT	CASRWTSGGATDTQYF
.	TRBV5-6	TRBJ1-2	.	TGTGCCAGCAGCCCTCAGGGCCTTAACTATGGCTACACCTTC	CASSPQGLNYGYTF
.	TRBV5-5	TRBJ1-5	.	TGTGCCAGCAGCTTGGAGGAGGCCGTTCAGCCCCAGCATTTT	CASSLEEAVQPQHF
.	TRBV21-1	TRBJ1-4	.	TGTGCCAGCAGCAATGGTGGGAAAACCCATGAAAAACTGTTTTTT	CASSNGGKTHEKLFF
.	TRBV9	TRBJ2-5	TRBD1	TGTGCCAGCAGCTACCGGACAGGGGTTTTGGAGACCCAGTACTTC	CASSYRTGVLETQYF
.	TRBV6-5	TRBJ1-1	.	TGTGCCAGCAGGAATCAGGGTCGGGCTTTCTTT	CASRNQGRAFF
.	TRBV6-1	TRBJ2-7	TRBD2	TGTGCCAGCAGTGAAGGGACGGGAGGGCCCTCATACGAGCAGTACTTC	CASSEGTGGPSYEQYF
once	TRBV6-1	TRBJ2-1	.	TGTGCCAGCAGTGAAGGAAGGTTCGGTGAGCAGTTCTTC	CASSEGRFGEQFF
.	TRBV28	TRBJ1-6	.	TGTGCCAGCAGCCCCCCGGGACACAATAATTCACCCCTCCACTTT	CASSPPGHNNSPLHF
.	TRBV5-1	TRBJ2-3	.	TGCGCCAGCAGCTTGGCCCTAGCAGGGAACACAGATACGCAGTATTTT	CASSLALAGNTDTQYF
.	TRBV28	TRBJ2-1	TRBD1	TGTGCCAGCAGGTTATCACAGGGGCATGAGCAGTTCTTC	CASRLSQGHEQFF
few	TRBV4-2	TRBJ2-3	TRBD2	TGTGCCAGCAGCCAAGACTCCGCGGGACTAGCGGGGGGGGATACGCAGTATTTT	CASSQDSAGLAGGDTQYF
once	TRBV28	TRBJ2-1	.	TGTGCCAGCAGCAGTCGACAGAGTATATACAATGAGCAGTTCTTC	CASSSRQSIYNEQFF
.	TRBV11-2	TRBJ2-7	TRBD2	TGTGCCAGCAGCCGAGCGGGAGGTCAATCCTACGAGCAGTACTTC	CASSRAGGQSYEQYF
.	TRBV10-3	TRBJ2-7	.	TGTGCCACCAAACAGGGGAGGGAGCAGTACTTC	CATKQGREQYF
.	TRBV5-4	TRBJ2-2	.	TGTGCCAGCAGCCACAGGGAAGCCGGGGAGCTGTTTTTT	CASSHREAGELFF
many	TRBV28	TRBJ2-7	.	TGTGCCAGCAGTTTAGGAGGGGGGGCCTCCTACGAGCAGTACTTC	CASSLGGGASYEQYF
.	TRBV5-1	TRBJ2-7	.	TGCGCCAGCAGCTTGGACGAGACTACGGCCGAGCAGTACTTC	CASSLDETTAEQYF
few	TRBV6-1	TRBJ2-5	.	TGTGCCAGCAGTGTGGGGGACTACCAAGAGACCCAGTACTTC	CASSVGDYQETQYF
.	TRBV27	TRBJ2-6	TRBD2	TGTGCCAGCCGGACGGGACTAGCGGGGAACGTAGGGGCCAACGTCCTGACTTTC	CASRTGLAGNVGANVLTF
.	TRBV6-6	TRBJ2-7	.	TGTGCCAGCAGTTCCCCCCCCTTTTACGAGCAGTACTTC	CASSSPPFYEQYF